Presented here are 28 T cell receptor beta chains from one specimen sequenced in a study of molecular identifiers for immune sequencing clone quantification. MiXCR, applied by TCRdb to the PCR reads, yields one record per CDR3 protein. The sample holds some 89,000 distinct CDR3 sequences; 20% to 25% are singletons and the top ten take approximately 0.94%. The sample taken for sequencing was naive CD8+ T cells from blood, with Jurkat cell RNA spiked in. Subset noted: FACS-sorted CD8+CD4-CCR7+CD45RA+ naive T cells. The receptor set was obtained from a human donor in good health. Some libraries in this study had Jurkat cell RNA spiked in.

This clonotype has at least ten counts. The chain has TRBV30 and TRBJ1-1, with D perhaps matching TRBD1 (5 bases). Per the germline V gene, CDR1 is GTSNPN and CDR2 is SVGIG (reference sequence). This CDR3 is 11 amino acids long. Trimming cost V 5 bases and J 4 bases, with 8 bases left between them. For the CDR3, the DNA is TGTGCCTGGGGGGGAGTCACTGAAGCTTTCTTT. This encodes CAWGGVTEAFF.

In its sample, this clonotype was seen many times. This chain joins TRBV28 and TRBJ2-5; 7 nucleotides agree with TRBD1. The CDR3 spans 14 residues. V dropped 1 base and J dropped 3; count of bases not matched to a gene: 2. CDR1 and CDR2 (germline): MDHEN, SYDVKM. The CDR3 coding sequence is TGTGCCAGCAGTTTATCAGGGGGTGAAGAGACCCAGTACTTC. Translating gives CASSLSGGEETQYF.

V usage is TRBV5-5 and J usage is TRBJ1-1; 11 bases agree with TRBD1. CDR3 length equals 16 residues. With V trimmed by 4 bases and J by 5 bases, 10 bases remained unmatched. Germline CDR1 reads SGHKS; CDR2 reads YYEKEE (reference sequence). The CDR3 region has the DNA TGTGCCAGCAGCACGGGACAGGGGGGTTCGAGAACTGAAGCTTTCTTT. Translated: CASSTGQGGSRTEAFF.

This clonotype was recorded at least ten times. The rearrangement joins TRBV20-1 to TRBJ2-2; 10 bases map to TRBD2. V dropped 6 bases and J dropped 1; count of bases not matched to a gene: 5. This CDR3 comprises 15 residues. Germline CDR1 reads DFQATT; CDR2 reads SNEGSKA (reference sequence). The CDR3 coding sequence is TGCAGTGCGGATGCTAGCGGGGGGAACACCGGGGAGCTGTTTTTT. Amino acids: CSADASGGNTGELFF.

This clonotype was seen ten or more times. The V call is TRBV20-1, the J call TRBJ2-7; possible D gene TRBD2, 6 bases. The germline V and J ends were trimmed by 6 bases and 0 bases, with 15 bases remaining between them. The CDR3 is made up of 14 amino acids. CDR1 DFQATT and CDR2 SNEGSKA come from the germline V gene (reference sequence). CDR3: CSALTDGSSYEQYF. DNA for the CDR3: TGCAGTGCCCTCACGGACGGGAGCTCCTACGAGCAGTACTTC.

This clonotype has a count of ten or more. J is TRBJ1-1 and V is TRBV4-3; D gene unclear. The V end lost 0 bases, the J end lost 4 bases, and 9 bases lay between the germline ends. Germline V gene data show CDR1 as LGHNA and CDR2 as YSLEER. The CDR3 runs to 14 residues. Written as DNA, the CDR3 is TGCGCCAGCAGCCAAGACCTGGGGTCCACTGAAGCTTTCTTT. This gives the protein CASSQDLGSTEAFF.

This clonotype was picked up one time. The chain recombines TRBV6-1 with TRBJ2-7, with 7 bases matching TRBD2. Germline loops: CDR1 MNHNS, CDR2 SASEGT. V lost 6 bases and J lost 5; bases outside the gene matches: 7. The CDR3 loop spans 13 amino acids. Here the CDR3 reads CASSLMAGDEQYF. CDR3 coding DNA: TGTGCCAGCAGCCTAATGGCGGGAGACGAGCAGTACTTC.

The sample holds one count of this clonotype. A read error may be the cause here, since a much bigger clone is one base away. This chain connects TRBV29-1 to TRBJ1-3, with TRBD1 as a possible D gene (6 bases). The CDR3 spans 14 residues. Trimming stripped 5 bases from V and 2 bases from J, with 13 bases between. Per germline, CDR1 SQVTM and CDR2 ANQGSEA. The CDR3 loop reads CSVRTDSPGNTIYF. The DNA of the CDR3 is TGCAGCGTTCGAACGGACAGCCCTGGAAACACCATATATTTT.

The table lists this clonotype with a count of one. J is TRBJ2-1 and V is TRBV19; D not certain. The V gene's germline CDR1 is LNHDA and CDR2 SQIVND (reference sequence). Trimming shortened V by 3 bases and J by 4 bases, and 4 bases separated the two germline ends. The length of the CDR3 is 12 residues. For the CDR3, the DNA is TGTGCCAGTAGTATGGGGTACAATGAGCAGTTCTTC. Translating it yields CASSMGYNEQFF.

This chain connects TRBV28 to TRBJ2-7; TRBD2 is a possible D gene (5 bases). This CDR3 region has 15 residues. Deletions cut 1 base from V and 7 bases from J, with 17 bases between. Germline CDR1 and CDR2: MDHEN and SYDVKM. This CDR3 reads CASSLLLVGRGEQYF. The DNA for the CDR3 is TGTGCCAGCAGTTTATTACTAGTAGGAAGAGGGGAGCAGTACTTC.

This clonotype turned up a few times. The chain uses TRBV9 and TRBJ2-1, with 9 bases identical to TRBD2. V was pared by 5 bases and J by 6 bases, with 3 bases of the junction left unmatched. The CDR3 sequence is 13 residues long. Looked up from germline, CDR1 is SGDLS and CDR2 is YYNGEE. The CDR3 nucleotides are TGTGCCAGCAGTGTGGGACTAGCCAATGAGCAGTTCTTC. As protein: CASSVGLANEQFF.

For this clonotype: A junction boundary mismatches the germline segment, possibly from a read error. V usage is TRBV5-1 and J usage is TRBJ2-7; D unclear. CDR1 SGHRS and CDR2 YFSETQ come from the germline V gene. This CDR3 contains 14 residues. The DNA of the CDR3 is TGTGCCAGCAGCTTAGGCGACGGTATCTACGAGCAGTACTTC. Encoded protein: CASSLGDGIYEQYF.

To note about this clonotype: One junction end does not reproduce the germline sequence, and a read error may be involved. This chain joins TRBV7-9 and TRBJ2-7, with 11 bases that match TRBD2. This CDR3 is 15 amino acids long. Germline assignment: CDR1 SEHNR and CDR2 FQNEAQ (reference sequence). The CDR3 reads CAGSSTSGRAYEQYF. CDR3 sequence (DNA): TGTGCCGGCAGCTCCACTAGCGGGAGAGCCTACGAGCAGTACTTC.

This clonotype has just a few counts. This chain links TRBV7-2 with TRBJ2-7; the D is unclear. Germline V gene lookup returns CDR1 SGHTA and CDR2 FQGNSA. Trimming cost V 4 bases and J 4 bases, with 8 bases left between them. The CDR3 is 12 residues long. The CDR3 is CASSSLRYEQYF. In DNA form, the CDR3 reads TGTGCCAGCAGCTCCCTGCGGTACGAGCAGTACTTC.

This clonotype has more than one count but fewer than ten. The chain combines TRBV7-8 with TRBJ2-7, with D hard to call. The CDR3 is made up of 16 amino acids. V was trimmed by 1 base and J by 3 bases, leaving 16 bases between them. Germline loops: CDR1 SGHVS, CDR2 FQNEAQ. The CDR3 nucleotides are TGTGCCAGCAGCTTAGTACTGGCAACCTGGGGCTACGAGCAGTACTTC. It specifies CASSLVLATWGYEQYF.

In regard to this clonotype: A single base separates this from a much larger clone, so it may be a read error. The chain recombines TRBV5-1 with TRBJ1-5; no firm D call. CDR1 is SGHRS and CDR2 is YFSETQ in the germline V gene. The CDR3 spans 18 residues. The CDR3: CASSLVPRAYDSSQPQHF. CDR3 nucleotide sequence: TGCGCCAGCAGCTTGGTACCCCGGGCCTACGATAGCAGTCAGCCCCAGCATTTT.

This sequence joins TRBV29-1 and TRBJ2-7; perhaps TRBD1 as D (6 bases). The germline V gene has CDR1 SQVTM and CDR2 ANQGSEA. This CDR3 spans 15 amino acids. Trimming stripped 0 bases from V and 2 bases from J, with 14 bases between. The CDR3 here is CSVEDLQGQPYEQYF. CDR3 DNA: TGCAGCGTTGAAGATCTTCAGGGGCAACCCTACGAGCAGTACTTC.

This clonotype turned up a few times. This could be a read error, since a much larger clone is one nucleotide away. The gene calls are TRBV13 and TRBJ1-1; tentative D call: TRBD1 (6 bases). The V and J ends lost 7 bases and 5 bases respectively, with 20 bases between them. The CDR3 is 15 residues long. Germline CDR1 PRHDT, CDR2 FYEKMQ (reference sequence). The CDR3 DNA follows: TGTGCCAGCATCCCCCTGGGGGGCGCGGGGACTGAAGCTTTCTTT. This translates into CASIPLGGAGTEAFF.

As for this clonotype: A read error may explain this, as a much larger clone is one base away. The chain joins TRBV4-1 to TRBJ1-3; 7 positions match TRBD1. The CDR3 spans 15 residues. In germline, CDR1 is MGHRA, CDR2 YSYEKL. CDR3 residues: CASSQARGAGNTTYF. The CDR3, as DNA: TGCGCCAGCAGCCAAGCCAGGGGGGCTGGAAACACCACATATTTT.

CDR3 DNA: TGTGCCAGCAGCGGGACTAGCGGCTACGAGCAGTACTTC. Translating it yields CASSGTSGYEQYF. V and J are TRBV28 and TRBJ2-7, with 11 bases lining up with TRBD2. Trimming at V came to 6 bases and at J to 3 bases, leaving 1 base not matched to a gene. Germline values: CDR1 MDHEN, CDR2 SYDVKM. The length of the CDR3 is 13 residues.

Of note for this clonotype: Possible read error: a much larger clone is one base away. The chain links TRBV6-6 to TRBJ2-7, with D uncertain. CDR1 and CDR2 from the germline V gene are MNHNY and SVGAGI (reference sequence). This CDR3 contains 13 residues. V shed 6 bases and J shed 4 bases, with 13 bases lying between them. Written as DNA, the CDR3 is TGTGCCAGCAGAGCCGAAGAGGATTACGAGCAGTACTTC. Translation gives CASRAEEDYEQYF.

There are many counts of this clonotype. The gene calls are TRBV24-1 and TRBJ2-3, with 7 bases lining up with TRBD1. Trimming removed 3 bases from V and 9 bases from J; junction bases left unmatched: 2. Germline lookup yields CDR1 KGHDR and CDR2 SFDVKD. The CDR3 is 12 residues long. CDR3 region: CATSDPGQTQYF. CDR3 coding DNA: TGTGCCACCAGTGATCCGGGACAGACGCAGTATTTT.

The chain links TRBV28 to TRBJ2-1; a possible D gene is TRBD2 (6 bases). The CDR3 contains 14 residues. Germline CDR1 reads MDHEN; CDR2 reads SYDVKM. V was pared by 3 bases and J by 7 bases, with 13 bases between. DNA of the CDR3: TGTGCCAGCAGTTTTAGAGGGACTGCGAATGAGCAGTTCTTC. Translation: CASSFRGTANEQFF.

This clonotype has at least ten counts. This chain connects TRBV4-1 to TRBJ2-5, with 8 positions matching TRBD2. In germline, CDR1 is MGHRA, CDR2 YSYEKL. The CDR3 consists of 17 residues. J lost 1 base, V lost 3 bases, and 10 bases had no gene match. The chain's CDR3 is CASSHGRGGGFQETQYF. The CDR3 DNA is TGCGCCAGCAGCCATGGCCGGGGCGGGGGGTTCCAAGAGACCCAGTACTTC.

As regards this clonotype: A much larger clone differs from this one at a single base, so this may be a read error. Since no conserved phenylalanine or tryptophan closes the CDR3, a read error is the likely cause. The rearrangement links TRBV27 to TRBJ2-3; D gene unclear. V gave up 0 bases and J gave up 5 bases, with 6 bases separating them. Germline V CDR1 and CDR2: MNHEY, SMNVEV (reference sequence). This CDR3 is 13 amino acids long. In DNA, the CDR3 is TGTGCCAGCAGTTTATCCGGGCGAGATACGCAGTATTTA. It yields the protein CASSLSGRDTQYL.

This clonotype appeared a few times. The chain joins TRBV20-1 to TRBJ2-7; 13 bases line up with TRBD2. The germline V gene has CDR1 DFQATT and CDR2 SNEGSKA (reference sequence). The CDR3 has 22 amino acids. With V trimmed by 0 bases and J by 1 base, 21 bases remained unmatched. This CDR3 reads CSARDDGFGRTSGGLLSYEQYF. CDR3 DNA: TGCAGTGCTAGAGATGATGGGTTTGGGAGGACTAGCGGGGGCCTCCTGTCCTACGAGCAGTACTTC.

The chain joins TRBV15 to TRBJ2-7; D is perhaps TRBD1 (6 bases). This CDR3 is built from 15 residues. Germline-derived CDR1 and CDR2 are LNHNV and YYDKDF (reference sequence). V lost 0 bases and J lost 3, with 12 bases in between. The CDR3 protein is CATSRDLGQDYEQYF. The CDR3 DNA sequence: TGTGCCACCAGCAGAGATCTGGGACAAGACTACGAGCAGTACTTC. Combining the CDR3 with reference TRBV15 and TRBJ2-7 gives the whole variable domain DAMVIQNPRYQVTQFGKPVTLSCSQTLNHNVMYWYQQKSSQAPKLLFHYYDKDFNNEADTPDNFQSRRPNTSFCFLDIRSPGLGDTAMYLCATSRDLGQDYEQYFGPGTRLTVT.

A word on this clonotype: With a much larger clone just one base away, this may be a read error. The chain links TRBV20-1 to TRBJ2-7, with D tentatively TRBD2 (6 bases). CDR3 length: 18 amino acids. Trimming stripped 6 bases from V and 0 bases from J, with 27 bases between. Germline assignment: CDR1 DFQATT and CDR2 SNEGSKA (reference sequence). Written as DNA, the CDR3 is TGCAGTGCCAAGGTCGTCGGGACTGGCGGTTTCAACTCCTACGAGCAGTACTTC. It translates to CSAKVVGTGGFNSYEQYF.